The TCR beta chain described here comes from a study of Graves' ophthalmopathy and Graves' hyperthyroidism. Amplifying from RNA transcripts, the study obtained TCR beta CDR3 regions. RT-PCR was first run with HTBI primers, then multiplex PCR in a second round. A single record per CDR3 protein comes from TCRdb applying MiXCR to the multiplex PCR reads. Of a few hundred thousand distinct CDR3 sequences listed, 15% are singletons. Germline loops: CDR1 SGHRS, CDR2 YFSETQ. V dropped 1 base and J dropped 3; count of bases not matched to a gene: 18. This CDR3 region has 19 residues. Clinicians made diagnoses from clinical symptoms, serum thyroxine, TRAb, thyroid ultrasound and orbital computed tomography. About 10 ml of fresh blood yielded the PBMCs by density gradient. The count of this clonotype is one.

The clonotype was recovered from a woman aged 18-29 years with stable Graves' hyperthyroidism. The chain uses TRBV5-1 and TRBJ1-1, with TRBD1 matching over 7 bases. Sequenced sample: peripheral blood. CDR3 protein: CASSLTGQVGTLLDTEAFF. The CDR3 nucleotides are TGCGCCAGCAGCTTGACCGGACAGGTTGGGACTCTCTTGGACACTGAAGCTTTCTTT.